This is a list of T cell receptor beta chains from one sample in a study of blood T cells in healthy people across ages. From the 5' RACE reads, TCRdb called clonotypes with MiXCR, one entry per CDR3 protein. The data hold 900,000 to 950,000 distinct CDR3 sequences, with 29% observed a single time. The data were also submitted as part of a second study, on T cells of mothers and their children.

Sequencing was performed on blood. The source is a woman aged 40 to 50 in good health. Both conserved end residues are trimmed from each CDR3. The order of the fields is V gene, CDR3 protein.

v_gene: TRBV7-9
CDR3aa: ASSLASELYGYT

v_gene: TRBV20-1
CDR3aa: SAPQRGASSYNEQF

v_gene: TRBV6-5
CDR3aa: ASSHQGGTGPYEQY

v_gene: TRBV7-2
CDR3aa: ASSLKGLDQETQY

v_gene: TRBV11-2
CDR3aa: ASSLGGDTIY

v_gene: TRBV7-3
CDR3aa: ASSEGRSSSYNEQY

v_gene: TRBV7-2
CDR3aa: ASSLALAGGIYNEQF

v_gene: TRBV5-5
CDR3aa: ASSVQGADTGELF

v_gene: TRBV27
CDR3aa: ASSSRSSGASVLT

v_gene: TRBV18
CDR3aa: ASSPPAGELF

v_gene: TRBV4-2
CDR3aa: ASSVTFSGANVLT

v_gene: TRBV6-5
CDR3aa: ASSSPPWGEEYEQY

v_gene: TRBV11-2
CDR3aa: ASSPTRDNYNEQF

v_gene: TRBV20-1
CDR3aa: SAPVSSGNTIY

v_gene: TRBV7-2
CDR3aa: ASSLGGSVYEQD

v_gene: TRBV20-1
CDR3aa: SASLGPRGAF

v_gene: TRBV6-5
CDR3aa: ASRIDSNYGYT

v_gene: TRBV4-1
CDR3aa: ASSQEHRNYGYT

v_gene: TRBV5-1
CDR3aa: ASSGGGMIQETQY